One and the same sample provided the 24 T cell receptor beta chains below, sequenced in a study of shared clonotypes between healthy human individuals. This table comes from immunoSEQ multiplex PCR, and its TCRdb copy is limited to in-frame clones, with some not included. The repertoire has millions of clones, over 85% of them found once; the top ten carry 0.3% to 0.4%. Sequences were obtained from naive CD4+ T cells from PBMCs. As to subset: CD45RA+ positively selected. These receptors were collected from a young man in good health. Some clones in this sample may be carry-over from other donors' samples.

The chain employs TRBV4-2 and TRBJ1-2, with D possibly being TRBD1 (6 bases). The V end was cut by 5 bases, the J end by 1 base, with 23 bases between. Germline CDR1 and CDR2: LGHNA and YNFKEQ. The CDR3 covers 18 residues. The CDR3: CASSLRVPAGAINYGYTF. DNA of the CDR3: TGTGCCAGCAGCTTAAGGGTCCCCGCAGGGGCGATTAACTATGGCTACACCTTC.

The rearrangement uses TRBV7-2 and TRBJ2-1; 8 nucleotides agree with TRBD2. This CDR3 spans 15 amino acids. Germline values: CDR1 SGHTA, CDR2 FQGNSA. Unmatched junction bases numbered 3, after V lost 1 base and J lost 4 bases. For the CDR3, the DNA is TGTGCCAGCAGCTTAGAGAGCGGGGGTTACAATGAGCAGTTCTTC. Its translation: CASSLESGGYNEQFF.

J is TRBJ2-5 and V is TRBV11-2; D is perhaps TRBD2 (6 bases). The CDR3 spans 14 residues. Germline CDR1 reads SGHAT; CDR2 reads FQNNGV. The V gene lost 1 base and the J gene lost 5 bases, with 11 bases spanning the gap. CDR3 nucleotides: TGTGCCAGCAGCTTAGTTTCGGGGGTGGAGACCCAGTACTTC. It codes for CASSLVSGVETQYF.

The chain is built from TRBV5-5 and TRBJ2-7; D may be TRBD2 (5 bases). V was pared by 0 bases and J by 3 bases, with 10 bases between. Per the germline V gene, CDR1 is SGHKS and CDR2 is YYEKEE (reference sequence). This CDR3 is built from 14 residues. CDR3 sequence: CASSLVSAGYEQYF. The CDR3 DNA reads as TGTGCCAGCAGCTTGGTATCCGCGGGCTACGAGCAGTACTTC.

This chain uses TRBV5-6 with TRBJ2-3; no clear D. CDR3 length: 14 residues. Germline V lookup: CDR1 SGHDT, CDR2 YYEEEE. Trimming stripped 4 bases from V and 2 bases from J, with 11 bases between. The CDR3 here is CASSPAPITDTQYF. The CDR3 nucleotides read TGTGCCAGCAGCCCCGCCCCAATCACAGATACGCAGTATTTT.

The genes are TRBV7-9 and TRBJ1-2; D remains ambiguous. The V end lost 3 bases, the J end lost 5 bases, and 7 bases lay between the germline ends. The CDR3 runs 12 residues. Per the germline V gene, CDR1 is SEHNR and CDR2 is FQNEAQ (reference sequence). CDR3: CASSFVGYGYTF. The CDR3 nucleotides read TGTGCCAGCAGCTTCGTTGGGTATGGCTACACCTTC.

The chain couples TRBV6-5 to TRBJ2-7; a weak D match, TRBD2 (7 bases). Germline-derived CDR1 and CDR2 are MNHEY and SVGAGI. The ends were cut back, 6 bases at V and 2 bases at J, with 17 bases in the middle. CDR3 length equals 15 residues. CDR3 amino acids: CASRGGDKGTYEQYF. For the CDR3, the DNA is TGTGCCAGCAGGGGGGGGGACAAGGGGACCTACGAGCAGTACTTC.

The chain combines TRBV28 with TRBJ2-1, with 9 bases matching TRBD1. This CDR3 region has 15 residues. V was pared by 2 bases and J by 2 bases, with 1 base of the junction left unmatched. Per germline, CDR1 MDHEN and CDR2 SYDVKM. The CDR3 spells CASSLGTGTYNEQFF. CDR3 nucleotides: TGTGCCAGCAGTTTAGGGACAGGGACCTACAATGAGCAGTTCTTC.

The chain couples TRBV5-1 to TRBJ2-1; 10 bases map to TRBD2. Germline assignment: CDR1 SGHRS and CDR2 YFSETQ. CDR3 length: 18 residues. The junction had 17 bases not matched to a gene; V was cut back by 2 bases and J by 9 bases. This chain's CDR3 is CASSFLAGGTLRFREQFF. CDR3 nucleotide sequence: TGCGCCAGCAGCTTCTTAGCGGGAGGCACCCTAAGGTTCCGTGAGCAGTTCTTC.

The genes are TRBV4-1 and TRBJ2-3, with D possibly TRBD2 on 6 matching bases. The CDR3 is made up of 17 amino acids. V gave up 1 base and J gave up 0 bases, with 14 bases separating them. In germline, CDR1 is MGHRA, CDR2 YSYEKL. CDR3 sequence: CASSQGRGAGSTDTQYF. The CDR3 DNA reads as TGCGCCAGCAGCCAAGGGCGAGGAGCGGGTAGCACAGATACGCAGTATTTT.

The chain employs TRBV5-1 and TRBJ2-7, with 9 bases identical to TRBD1. The CDR3 spans 14 residues. Germline V lookup: CDR1 SGHRS, CDR2 YFSETQ. Trimming took 4 bases from V and 6 from J; bases not matched to a gene: 8. DNA of the CDR3: TGCGCCAGCAGCGCCGGGACAGGGTCGGGCGAGCAGTACTTC. This codes for CASSAGTGSGEQYF.

The V call is TRBV5-5, the J call TRBJ2-1; TRBD2 aligns across 10 bases. Germline V gene lookup returns CDR1 SGHKS and CDR2 YYEKEE (reference sequence). V gave up 0 bases and J gave up 5 bases; unmatched junction bases: 2. This CDR3 has 15 residues. The CDR3 sequence: CASSLVLAGNNEQFF. CDR3 DNA sequence: TGTGCCAGCAGCTTGGTACTAGCGGGGAACAATGAGCAGTTCTTC.

The chain is built from TRBV9 and TRBJ2-1; a possible D gene is TRBD1 (6 bases). V shed 4 bases and J shed 7 bases, with 18 bases lying between them. Germline CDR1 and CDR2: SGDLS and YYNGEE. There are 15 residues in the CDR3. The chain's CDR3 is CASSLYPTGSNEQFF. The CDR3 nucleotides read TGTGCCAGCAGCCTCTACCCGACAGGCTCGAATGAGCAGTTCTTC.

This clone was recorded once. The chain joins TRBV16 to TRBJ2-7; D gene ambiguous. Germline V gene sequence: CDR1 KGHSY, CDR2 FQNENV. The CDR3 extends over 14 amino acids. V gave up 0 bases and J gave up 3 bases, with 9 bases separating them. Here the CDR3 reads CASSQSRRDYEQYF. The CDR3 DNA sequence: TGTGCCAGCAGCCAATCGCGGCGAGACTACGAGCAGTACTTC.

The chain has TRBV28 and TRBJ2-3; possibly TRBD2 for D (5 bases). The V gene's germline CDR1 is MDHEN and CDR2 SYDVKM. V shed 3 bases and J shed 6 bases, with 16 bases lying between them. The CDR3 has 15 amino acids. The DNA for the CDR3 is TGTGCCAGCAGTTTTAGTGACGCGGGCAGGGATACGCAGTATTTT. Protein product: CASSFSDAGRDTQYF. Variable domain in full (rest from reference TRBV28 and TRBJ2-3): DVKVTQSSRYLVKRTGEKVFLECVQDMDHENMFWYRQDPGLGLRLIYFSYDVKMKEKGDIPEGYSVSREKKERFSLILESASTNQTSMYLCASSFSDAGRDTQYFGPGTRLTVL.

The count of this clone is one. Other DNA sequences within the sample encode an identical CDR3. The chain joins TRBV6-1 to TRBJ2-7, with D maybe TRBD2 (5 bases). CDR3 size: 16 residues. Germline values: CDR1 MNHNS, CDR2 SASEGT. Trimming took off 4 bases at V and 6 bases at J, with 22 bases between the two ends. The CDR3 coding sequence is TGTGCCAGCAGTGGTGGAAAAACAGCGGCTCCGGGCGAGCAGTACTTC. Translated: CASSGGKTAAPGEQYF.

As concerns this clone: At the DNA level, this CDR3 is encoded by other sequences in the same sample as well. V is TRBV7-3 and J is TRBJ2-7, with 8 nucleotides matching TRBD1. The ends lost 3 bases at V and 2 bases at J; junction bases unmatched: 3. From germline, CDR1 is SGHTA and CDR2 FQGTGA. The CDR3 has 14 amino acids. The DNA for the CDR3 is TGTGCCAGCAGCTTCGACAGGGGTCCCTACGAGCAGTACTTC. Translation: CASSFDRGPYEQYF.

The chain links TRBV27 to TRBJ2-7; TRBD2 agrees at 13 bases. The CDR3 covers 16 residues. CDR1 and CDR2 from the germline V gene are MNHEY and SMNVEV (reference sequence). With V trimmed by 3 bases and J by 2 bases, 4 bases remained unmatched. This chain's CDR3 is CASSFRLAGGTYEQYF. CDR3 nucleotides: TGTGCCAGCAGTTTCCGACTAGCGGGAGGTACCTACGAGCAGTACTTC.

The genes are TRBV6-6 and TRBJ2-7; D call uncertain. The germline gives CDR1 MNHNY, CDR2 SVGAGI (reference sequence). This CDR3 spans 15 amino acids. Trimming removed 5 bases from V and 0 bases from J, with 14 bases in between. In DNA, the CDR3 is TGTGCCAGCAGTATTTCCTACACGAGCTCCTACGAGCAGTACTTC. Translation: CASSISYTSSYEQYF.

This chain joins TRBV5-6 and TRBJ2-1; TRBD2 aligns across 10 bases. Trimming removed 5 bases from V and 4 bases from J; junction bases left unmatched: 6. CDR1 and CDR2 (germline): SGHDT, YYEEEE. The CDR3 runs 15 residues. As DNA, the CDR3 is TGTGCCAGCAGACGTGGACTAGCGGATTACAATGAGCAGTTCTTC. Translating gives CASRRGLADYNEQFF.

J is TRBJ2-7 and V is TRBV5-1; weak D call: TRBD1 (7 bases). The V and J ends lost 3 bases and 3 bases respectively, with 19 bases between them. This CDR3 is built from 16 residues. Per the germline V gene, CDR1 is SGHRS and CDR2 is YFSETQ. The CDR3 reads CASSWGPGGISYEQYF. CDR3 coding DNA: TGCGCCAGCAGCTGGGGGCCAGGGGGGATTAGCTACGAGCAGTACTTC.

The chain recombines TRBV19 with TRBJ1-4; D is unclear. Germline V gives CDR1 LNHDA, CDR2 SQIVND (reference sequence). The V end lost 5 bases, the J end lost 0 bases, and 7 bases lay between the germline ends. The CDR3 has 14 amino acids. CDR3 region: CASSLAATNEKLFF. The CDR3, as DNA: TGTGCCAGTAGTTTGGCAGCAACTAATGAAAAACTGTTTTTT.

The rearrangement uses TRBV18 and TRBJ1-3; 9 bases agree with TRBD1. CDR3 size: 14 residues. CDR1 KGHSH and CDR2 LQKENI come from the germline V gene. The V segment lost 3 bases and the J segment 6 bases; nucleotides outside the gene matches: 3. This CDR3 reads CASSPGQGINTIYF. In DNA, the CDR3 is TGTGCCAGCTCACCGGGACAGGGTATAAACACCATATATTTT.

This chain uses TRBV13 with TRBJ2-7; 9 bases align to TRBD1. The germline gives CDR1 PRHDT, CDR2 FYEKMQ (reference sequence). Trimming cost V 0 bases and J 3 bases; bases outside gene matches: 0. This CDR3 spans 14 amino acids. This CDR3 is CASSLGDRGYEQYF. The CDR3 bases are TGTGCCAGCAGCTTAGGGGACAGGGGCTACGAGCAGTACTTC.